Listed below are T cell receptor beta chains from one sample, sequenced in a study of shared clonotypes between healthy human individuals. Here immunoSEQ multiplex PCR was the method, and the copy in TCRdb shows in-frame clones only, minus some. The table includes approximately 500,000 clones, approximately 79% detected once. The specimen sequenced was PBMCs. Receptors were obtained from a middle-aged woman in good health. Some clones in this sample may be carry-over from other donors' samples. The CDR3 runs from the conserved cysteine through the conserved F or W. The order of the fields is clone size, V gene, J gene, D gene, CDR3 protein, CDR3 DNA. D genes are given only for firm matches. Size tells how often a clone was seen (once, few, many) or the class of an expanded clone, and some rows leave it out.

once	TRBV29-1	TRBJ1-1	TRBD1	CSVEDRGGTGGTEAFF	TGCAGCGTTGAAGATCGAGGCGGGACAGGGGGAACTGAAGCTTTCTTT
NA	TRBV5-1	TRBJ1-4	NA	CASSPQRGEKLFF	TGCGCCAGCAGCCCTCAGCGGGGTGAAAAACTGTTTTTT
NA	TRBV6-5	TRBJ1-5	TRBD1	CASSSSGTGSRPQHF	TGTGCCAGCAGTTCATCCGGGACAGGGAGTCGGCCCCAGCATTTT
NA	TRBV7-9	TRBJ1-1	NA	CASSPLNTEAFF	TGTGCCAGCAGTCCACTGAACACTGAAGCTTTCTTT
NA	TRBV30	TRBJ1-5	NA	CAWSAGGGGQPQHF	TGTGCCTGGAGTGCCGGTGGGGGCGGGCAGCCCCAGCATTTT
many	TRBV9	TRBJ2-7	TRBD2	CASSPRFSGSDEQYF	TGTGCCAGCAGCCCCCGGTTTAGCGGGAGCGACGAGCAGTACTTC
NA	TRBV6-5	TRBJ2-1	NA	CASSKQGSSYNEQFF	TGTGCCAGCAGTAAACAGGGAAGCTCCTACAATGAGCAGTTCTTC
NA	TRBV30	TRBJ1-5	TRBD1	CAWSNTAGGQPQHF	TGTGCCTGGAGTAATACGGCAGGGGGGCAGCCCCAGCATTTT
NA	TRBV9	TRBJ2-1	TRBD1	CASSVSLRGNEQFF	TGTGCCAGCAGCGTCTCCCTCAGGGGGAATGAGCAGTTCTTC
NA	TRBV7-3	TRBJ1-2	NA	CASSLWQGHGYTF	TGTGCCAGCAGCTTATGGCAGGGCCATGGCTACACCTTC
NA	TRBV27	TRBJ2-2	NA	CASSSGPNTGELFF	TGTGCCAGCAGTTCGGGCCCGAACACCGGGGAGCTGTTTTTT
NA	TRBV4-3	TRBJ2-2	NA	CASSQDLGSGTNTGELFF	TGCGCCAGCAGCCAAGATCTGGGCAGCGGAACCAACACCGGGGAGCTGTTTTTT
once	TRBV5-6	TRBJ2-2	TRBD1	CASSLGHRGDTGELFF	TGTGCCAGCAGCCTTGGTCACAGGGGGGACACCGGGGAGCTGTTTTTT
NA	TRBV7-9	TRBJ2-6	TRBD1	CASRPPGTGVGGANVLTF	TGTGCCAGCAGACCCCCCGGGACAGGGGTCGGTGGGGCCAACGTCCTGACTTTC
NA	TRBV4-3	TRBJ2-1	TRBD2	CASSQADSGRGVDEQFF	TGCGCCAGCAGCCAGGCAGATAGCGGGAGGGGGGTAGATGAGCAGTTCTTC
NA	TRBV5-1	TRBJ2-7	NA	CASSLEGREAYEQYF	TGCGCCAGCAGCTTGGAAGGCAGGGAAGCCTACGAGCAGTACTTC
NA	TRBV2	TRBJ1-2	TRBD1	CASSARPGGLNYGYTF	TGTGCCAGCAGTGCCAGGCCAGGGGGCCTTAACTATGGCTACACCTTC
once	TRBV5-8	TRBJ2-2	TRBD1	CASSLWQGADTGELFF	TGTGCCAGCAGCTTGTGGCAGGGGGCCGACACCGGGGAGCTGTTTTTT
NA	TRBV4-3	TRBJ2-1	TRBD2	CASSLLAGGHNEQFF	TGCGCCAGCAGCCTCCTAGCGGGAGGCCACAATGAGCAGTTCTTC
NA	TRBV6-4	TRBJ2-2	TRBD2	CASSPLASNTGELFF	TGTGCCAGCAGTCCACTAGCGTCGAACACCGGGGAGCTGTTTTTT
NA	TRBV7-9	TRBJ2-7	TRBD2	CASQLTSGRSPSAEQYF	TGTGCCAGCCAATTGACTAGCGGGAGGTCCCCGTCGGCAGAGCAGTACTTC
NA	TRBV6-6	TRBJ2-1	NA	CASSPSGVFGEQFF	TGTGCCAGCAGTCCCTCGGGGGTTTTCGGTGAGCAGTTCTTC
NA	TRBV28	TRBJ1-5	NA	CASSVGGRMNNQPQHF	TGTGCCAGCAGTGTAGGGGGGAGAATGAACAATCAGCCCCAGCATTTT
NA	TRBV20-1	TRBJ2-7	NA	CSAQGPEQYF	TGCAGTGCCCAGGGGCCCGAGCAGTACTTC
NA	TRBV9	TRBJ2-2	NA	CASSPNTGELFF	TGTGCCAGCAGCCCGAACACCGGGGAGCTGTTTTTT
NA	TRBV2	TRBJ2-5	TRBD1	CASSTGIQGWETQYF	TGTGCCAGCAGTACAGGAATACAGGGGTGGGAGACCCAGTACTTC
NA	TRBV11-2	TRBJ2-3	NA	CASSLVNTDTQYF	TGTGCCAGCAGCTTAGTGAACACAGATACGCAGTATTTT
NA	TRBV5-4	TRBJ1-6	TRBD1	CASSLQGAASPLHF	TGTGCCAGCAGCTTACAGGGGGCGGCTTCACCCCTCCACTTT
NA	TRBV19	TRBJ1-2	NA	CASTPRRGLLLFGGYTF	TGTGCCAGTACTCCCAGGCGGGGGCTCCTCCTTTTCGGTGGCTACACCTTC
once	TRBV10-3	TRBJ1-4	TRBD1	CAISEQGALTNEKLFF	TGTGCCATCAGTGAACAGGGGGCGCTCACTAATGAAAAACTGTTTTTT
few	TRBV16	TRBJ2-1	TRBD2	CASSQLAGSYNEQFF	TGTGCCAGCAGCCAACTAGCGGGATCCTACAATGAGCAGTTCTTC
NA	TRBV28	TRBJ2-7	NA	CASSVRRRVYEQYF	TGTGCCAGCAGTGTGCGGAGGAGGGTATACGAGCAGTACTTC
NA	TRBV11-2	TRBJ2-5	NA	CASSLDHRQGPETQYF	TGTGCCAGCAGCTTAGATCATCGGCAGGGTCCGGAGACCCAGTACTTC
NA	TRBV27	TRBJ2-3	NA	CASSLPLYPRAQYF	TGTGCCAGCAGTTTACCCCTTTACCCGAGGGCGCAGTATTTT
NA	TRBV19	TRBJ2-4	NA	CASSQGTTAKNIQYF	TGTGCCAGTAGTCAGGGGACCACGGCCAAAAACATTCAGTACTTC
NA	TRBV1	TRBJ2-7	NA	CTSSQRPYTAYEQYF	TGCACCAGCAGCCAACGGCCTTACACAGCCTACGAGCAGTACTTC
NA	TRBV6-1	TRBJ1-1	TRBD1	CASSEAWTGVTNTEAFF	TGTGCCAGCAGTGAAGCCTGGACAGGGGTCACGAACACTGAAGCTTTCTTT
once	TRBV11-1	TRBJ2-3	TRBD2	CASSPKAGRSTDTQYF	TGTGCCAGCAGCCCTAAAGCGGGGCGTAGCACAGATACGCAGTATTTT
NA	TRBV27	TRBJ2-5	TRBD2	CASSLWGGLADSQETQYF	TGTGCCAGCAGTTTATGGGGTGGGCTAGCGGATTCCCAAGAGACCCAGTACTTC
NA	TRBV5-1	TRBJ2-1	TRBD1	CASSLLGQGVSGFIQFF	TGCGCCAGCAGCTTGTTGGGACAGGGGGTCTCGGGCTTTATCCAGTTCTTC
NA	TRBV5-6	TRBJ2-5	TRBD2	CASSLTSGGTQYF	TGTGCCAGCAGCTTAACTAGCGGGGGAACCCAGTACTTC
NA	TRBV7-7	TRBJ2-3	NA	CASSLGQGDTQYF	TGTGCTAGCAGCTTAGGGCAGGGGGATACGCAGTATTTT
many	TRBV7-2	TRBJ2-7	NA	CASRKWGPHEQYF	TGTGCCAGCAGAAAGTGGGGGCCCCACGAGCAGTACTTC
NA	TRBV5-5	TRBJ2-7	NA	CASSLEGLSSYEQYF	TGTGCCAGCAGCTTGGAGGGACTGAGCTCCTACGAGCAGTACTTC
NA	TRBV7-9	TRBJ2-1	TRBD2	CASSFGGSAYNEQFF	TGTGCCAGCAGCTTTGGCGGGAGCGCCTACAATGAGCAGTTCTTC
NA	TRBV29-1	TRBJ1-3	NA	CSVGWGVGNTIYF	TGCAGCGTTGGGTGGGGGGTTGGAAACACCATATATTTT
NA	TRBV18	TRBJ2-1	TRBD1	CASSPGDSSYNEQFF	TGTGCCAGCTCACCAGGGGACAGCTCCTACAATGAGCAGTTCTTC
once	TRBV15	TRBJ2-1	TRBD1	CATSRGQNLLGNEQFF	TGTGCCACCAGCAGGGGACAGAACCTCCTTGGGAATGAGCAGTTCTTC
NA	TRBV7-3	TRBJ2-3	TRBD2	CASQTSRGPDTQYF	TGTGCCAGCCAGACTAGCCGAGGCCCAGATACGCAGTATTTT
NA	TRBV10-2	TRBJ1-1	NA	CASGQQTGNTEAFF	TGCGCCAGCGGACAACAGACAGGGAACACTGAAGCTTTCTTT
NA	TRBV7-9	TRBJ2-7	TRBD2	CASSPGTSGRQYF	TGTGCCAGCAGTCCCGGGACTAGCGGGCGTCAGTACTTC
NA	TRBV9	TRBJ1-2	NA	CASSVDRGAGGYTF	TGTGCCAGCAGCGTAGATCGGGGAGCGGGTGGCTACACCTTC
NA	TRBV28	TRBJ1-2	NA	CASSLPGYGYTF	TGTGCCAGCAGCCTCCCAGGGTATGGCTACACCTTC
NA	TRBV28	TRBJ2-5	TRBD2	CASSSNLAGGRGETQYF	TGTGCCAGCAGCTCAAACCTAGCGGGAGGGCGGGGTGAGACCCAGTACTTC
NA	TRBV5-1	TRBJ2-2	TRBD2	CASSLAAGRNTGELFF	TGCGCCAGCAGCCTGGCAGCGGGAAGAAACACCGGGGAGCTGTTTTTT
NA	TRBV12-5	TRBJ2-7	NA	CASGPLFPREQYF	TGTGCTAGTGGACCCCTTTTCCCGCGGGAGCAGTACTTC